The 26 T cell receptor beta chains below all came from one sample that was sequenced in a study. Using its own MiXCR run on the RT-PCR reads, TCRdb lists one record per CDR3 protein. The sample carries hundreds of thousands of distinct CDR3 sequences, approximately 15% recorded once. Sequenced: memory CD4+ T cells from blood. The source is a female donor in good health, serving as a healthy control.

This clonotype was seen a handful of times. The V call is TRBV20-1, the J call TRBJ1-1; perhaps TRBD1 as D (6 bases). Germline values: CDR1 DFQATT, CDR2 SNEGSKA (reference sequence). The CDR3 runs to 13 residues. The CDR3 sequence: CRERRGANTEAFF. CDR3 nucleotides: TGCAGGGAAAGGCGGGGGGCGAACACTGAAGCTTTCTTT.

The chain employs TRBV2 and TRBJ2-7; 11 bases map to TRBD1. The CDR3 extends over 13 amino acids. Germline V gives CDR1 SNHLY, CDR2 FYNNEI. J lost 5 bases, V lost 11 bases, and 8 bases had no gene match. The DNA for the CDR3 is TGTGCCGTGAACCGGGACAGGGGGGACGAGCAGTACTTC. Encoded protein: CAVNRDRGDEQYF.

For the CDR3, the DNA is TGCGCCAGCAGCTTGAAGGGCTCGGACAATCCCTACGAGCAGTACTTC. Its translation is CASSLKGSDNPYEQYF. V usage is TRBV5-1 and J usage is TRBJ2-7; D is possibly TRBD1 (5 bases). Deletions cut 1 base from V and 2 bases from J, with 16 bases between. Germline values: CDR1 SGHRS, CDR2 YFSETQ. The CDR3 has 16 residues. Combining the CDR3 with reference TRBV5-1 and TRBJ2-7 gives the whole variable domain KAGVTQTPRYLIKTRGQQVTLSCSPISGHRSVSWYQQTPGQGLQFLFEYFSETQRNKGNFPGRFSGRQFSNSRSEMNVSTLELGDSALYLCASSLKGSDNPYEQYFGPGTRLTVT.

This clonotype was recorded a few times. The chain combines TRBV6-1 with TRBJ1-2; tentative D call: TRBD1 (5 bases). The V end lost 3 bases, the J end lost 5 bases, and 13 bases lay between the germline ends. CDR1 is MNHNS, CDR2 SASEGT, per germline. The CDR3 runs 14 residues. Written as DNA, the CDR3 is TGTGCCAGCAGTGAGGGTACAGGAATGTATGGCTACACCTTC. Amino acid sequence: CASSEGTGMYGYTF.

This clonotype has just a few counts. The chain has TRBV28 and TRBJ1-5; D is perhaps TRBD1 (5 bases). CDR3 length equals 17 residues. Germline V gives CDR1 MDHEN, CDR2 SYDVKM. V shed 3 bases and J shed 2 bases, with 17 bases lying between them. This CDR3 reads CASSFWVHSGGNQPQHF. Written as DNA, the CDR3 is TGTGCCAGCAGTTTCTGGGTCCATTCGGGGGGCAATCAGCCCCAGCATTTT.

This rearrangement joins TRBV2 to TRBJ2-2; 9 nucleotides align to TRBD2. J was trimmed by 4 bases and V by 4 bases; bases with no gene match: 10. This CDR3 is built from 17 residues. Germline loops: CDR1 SNHLY, CDR2 FYNNEI. DNA of the CDR3: TGTGCCAGCAGTGGAGCGTCTAGCGGGATCGGCACCGGGGAGCTGTTTTTT. As protein: CASSGASSGIGTGELFF.

This clonotype was picked up many times. The chain recombines TRBV7-8 with TRBJ1-4, with 7 bases fitting TRBD1. Germline lookup yields CDR1 SGHVS and CDR2 FQNEAQ. Trimming cost V 4 bases and J 9 bases; bases outside gene matches: 11. The CDR3 sequence is 15 residues long. The DNA for the CDR3 is TGTGCCAGCAGCTGGGGAGAAGACAGGGCCAAAAAACTGTTTTTT. The encoded protein is CASSWGEDRAKKLFF.

The genes are TRBV24-1 and TRBJ2-1, with D tentatively TRBD1 or TRBD2 (5 bases each). Germline CDR1 reads KGHDR; CDR2 reads SFDVKD. Trimming removed 0 bases at V and 8 bases at J, with 13 bases between. The CDR3 loop spans 15 amino acids. CDR3: CATSDLRVRGDEQFF. CDR3 DNA: TGTGCCACCAGTGATTTGCGTGTCAGAGGGGATGAGCAGTTCTTC.

The table lists this clonotype with many counts. This sequence joins TRBV10-3 and TRBJ1-5; no clear D gene. In germline, CDR1 is ENHRY, CDR2 SYGVKD. The V end lost 0 bases, the J end lost 6 bases, and 6 bases lay between the germline ends. CDR3 size: 13 residues. The CDR3 DNA follows: TGTGCCATCAGTGAGTCGCAGTCTCAGCCCCAGCATTTT. The encoded protein is CAISESQSQPQHF.

This clonotype was seen more than once but under ten times. This chain uses TRBV7-2 with TRBJ2-7, with TRBD1 identical over 7 bases. Germline CDR1 reads SGHTA; CDR2 reads FQGNSA. This CDR3 has 15 residues. Trimming took 2 bases from V and 6 from J; bases not matched to a gene: 10. The CDR3 bases are TGTGCCAGCAGCTTACCCACAGGGGTTCTCACCGAGCAGTACTTC. Protein: CASSLPTGVLTEQYF.

This clonotype appeared a few times. This chain joins TRBV15 and TRBJ2-5; unclear D gene. Germline V CDR1 and CDR2: LNHNV, YYDKDF (reference sequence). With 3 bases removed from V and 5 bases from J, the gap between germline ends came to 10 bases. The length of the CDR3 is 13 residues. The CDR3, as DNA: TGTGCCACCAGCAGCCCGTTCGGGGAGACCCAGTACTTC. Translation gives CATSSPFGETQYF.

This clonotype was counted many times. The chain couples TRBV2 to TRBJ1-1; D unresolved. The CDR3 has 13 residues. Between the trimmed V and J ends, which lost 8 bases and 0 bases, there was a span of 10 bases. Germline-derived CDR1 and CDR2 are SNHLY and FYNNEI. CDR3 sequence (DNA): TGTGCCAGCTTGCTAGCTATGAACACTGAAGCTTTCTTT. Translating it yields CASLLAMNTEAFF.

The chain combines TRBV27 with TRBJ1-2; 9 bases agree with TRBD1. This CDR3 spans 18 amino acids. The J segment lost 6 bases and the V segment lost 5 bases, leaving 19 bases of the junction unmatched. The germline gives CDR1 MNHEY, CDR2 SMNVEV (reference sequence). CDR3 bases: TGTGCCAGCAGTCCGTACCGGGACAGGGAAAGTCGGTTGGATGGCTACACCTTC. Translation: CASSPYRDRESRLDGYTF.

This clonotype turned up a few times. A read error may account for a junction end that differs from germline. The DNA of the CDR3 is TGTGCCATCAGTGGGGACAGAGCCCAAGGGACCCAGTACTTC. Translated: CAISGDRAQGTQYF. The chain employs TRBV10-3 and TRBJ2-5, with 7 positions matching TRBD1. Germline V gene lookup returns CDR1 ENHRY and CDR2 SYGVKD. This CDR3 region has 14 residues.

This clonotype showed up just a few times. This chain's CDR3 is CASSRERGNSPLHF. The CDR3 DNA reads as TGTGCCAGCAGCCGCGAACGGGGAAATTCACCCCTCCACTTT. The chain recombines TRBV28 with TRBJ1-6, with no clear D. V shed 6 bases and J shed 7 bases, with 13 bases lying between them. In germline, CDR1 is MDHEN, CDR2 SYDVKM. CDR3 length: 14 residues.

This clonotype appeared many times. The chain has TRBV20-1 and TRBJ2-7; D ambiguous. The V end was cut by 5 bases, the J end by 0 bases, with 14 bases between. Germline CDR1 DFQATT, CDR2 SNEGSKA (reference sequence). The CDR3 is made up of 14 amino acids. CDR3 in DNA: TGCAGTGCTCAGTATTACGGTAGCTCCTACGAGCAGTACTTC. Translation: CSAQYYGSSYEQYF.

V gene TRBV5-6 combines with J gene TRBJ1-2, with TRBD1 matching over 8 bases. Germline loops: CDR1 SGHDT, CDR2 YYEEEE. With V trimmed by 0 bases and J by 7 bases, 2 bases remained unmatched. The CDR3 is 13 residues long. The CDR3 DNA reads as TGTGCCAGCAGCTTGGTACAGGGGGGTGGCTACACCTTC. The encoded protein is CASSLVQGGGYTF. The complete variable domain, with remaining parts taken from reference TRBV5-6 and TRBJ1-2, reads DAGVTQSPTHLIKTRGQQVTLRCSPKSGHDTVSWYQQALGQGPQFIFQYYEEEERQRGNFPDRFSGHQFPNYSSELNVNALLLGDSALYLCASSLVQGGGYTFGSGTRLTVV.

This clonotype was found a few times. This rearrangement joins TRBV7-2 to TRBJ1-4; D is unclear. The CDR3 length is 13 residues. Germline values: CDR1 SGHTA, CDR2 FQGNSA. The ends were cut back, 5 bases at V and 8 bases at J, with 12 bases in the middle. CDR3: CASSDAWSEKLFF. As DNA, the CDR3 is TGTGCCAGCAGCGACGCATGGAGCGAAAAACTGTTTTTT.

The chain has TRBV2 and TRBJ1-1, with D unresolved. Deletions cut 8 bases from V and 4 bases from J, with 17 bases between. CDR3 length: 14 residues. The germline CDR1 and CDR2 sequences are SNHLY and FYNNEI. The DNA for the CDR3 is TGTGCCAGCCGTCTTTTTAGCGCGTTCACTGAAGCTTTCTTT. It translates to CASRLFSAFTEAFF.

The chain is built from TRBV5-1 and TRBJ2-1; TRBD1 might be the D (5 bases). There are 15 residues in the CDR3. Germline loops: CDR1 SGHRS, CDR2 YFSETQ. The V and J ends lost 0 bases and 6 bases respectively, with 13 bases between them. CDR3 sequence: CASSLVAGIGNEQFF. The CDR3 DNA is TGCGCCAGCAGCTTGGTGGCAGGGATTGGCAATGAGCAGTTCTTC.

This clonotype was seen more than once but under ten times. This rearrangement joins TRBV20-1 to TRBJ1-1; D is unclear. The CDR3 totals 12 residues. The V end lost 4 bases, the J end lost 6 bases, and 12 bases lay between the germline ends. Germline-derived CDR1 and CDR2 are DFQATT and SNEGSKA (reference sequence). CDR3 DNA: TGCAGTGCTACTCCGGACGGGGCTGAAGCTTTCTTT. Translating it yields CSATPDGAEAFF.

This chain connects TRBV18 to TRBJ1-1; D not certain. This CDR3 region has 12 residues. CDR1 is KGHSH and CDR2 is LQKENI in the germline V gene. Trimming pared 6 bases from V and 6 bases from J, leaving 11 bases between. As DNA, the CDR3 is TGTGCCAGCTCGCAAGGAGGGCCTGAAGCTTTCTTT. Its translation is CASSQGGPEAFF.

This sequence joins TRBV20-1 and TRBJ2-7; 8 bases are shared with TRBD2. The CDR3 spans 14 residues. The germline gives CDR1 DFQATT, CDR2 SNEGSKA (reference sequence). Trimming took 3 bases from V and 4 from J; bases not matched to a gene: 8. This CDR3 is CSASGAGEEYEQYF. Written as DNA, the CDR3 is TGCAGTGCTAGTGGAGCGGGAGAGGAGTACGAGCAGTACTTC.

This clonotype was found a few times. Given a much more abundant clone one base away, this may be a read error. CDR3 nucleotide sequence: TGTGCCAGCAGTTACTCGGACAGGAACACTGAAGCTTTCTTT. Translation gives CASSYSDRNTEAFF. The chain is built from TRBV6-6 and TRBJ1-1, with D possibly TRBD1 on 6 matching bases. The CDR3 totals 14 residues. CDR1 MNHNY and CDR2 SVGAGI come from the germline V gene (reference sequence). V lost 0 bases, J lost 1 base, and 6 bases lay in between.

The chain couples TRBV6-1 to TRBJ1-1; D uncertain. The V end was cut by 6 bases, the J end by 6 bases, with 8 bases between. CDR1 and CDR2 (germline): MNHNS, SASEGT. This CDR3 spans 11 amino acids. The CDR3 sequence is CASRMGPEAFF. The CDR3 nucleotides read TGTGCCAGCAGGATGGGTCCTGAAGCTTTCTTT.

The sample holds a few counts of this clonotype. The chain employs TRBV30 and TRBJ2-7; possibly TRBD2 for D (5 bases). This CDR3 is 13 amino acids long. Trimming shortened V by 3 bases and J by 2 bases, and 11 bases separated the two germline ends. CDR1 and CDR2 (germline): GTSNPN, SVGIG (reference sequence). For the CDR3, the DNA is TGTGCCTGGAGAGGGCGGGCCCCCTACGAGCAGTACTTC. Residues: CAWRGRAPYEQYF.